The 27 T cell receptor beta chains in this list originate from one sample, sequenced in a study of T cell responses to AZD1222 COVID-19 vaccine. TCRdb's table, derived via immunoSEQ multiplex PCR, lists solely in-frame clones and lacks some. The table lists about 150,000 clones, roughly 92% of them singletons. The specimen was peripheral blood, collected on day 0 of AZD1222 vaccination. All receptors come from an adult in good health.

In DNA, the CDR3 is TGCAGCGTGACCGGGACAGGGGGGAGGAACACCATATATTTT. It yields the protein CSVTGTGGRNTIYF. The gene calls are TRBV29-1 and TRBJ1-3, with 11 nucleotides matching TRBD1. Losses at the gene ends were 6 bases for V and 7 bases for J; bases not matched to a gene: 8. The CDR3 is 14 residues long. Germline lookup yields CDR1 SQVTM and CDR2 ANQGSEA.

The chain's CDR3 is CASTLLSTDTQYF. The DNA for the CDR3 is TGTGCCAGCACCCTCCTTAGCACAGATACGCAGTATTTT. The chain links TRBV5-4 to TRBJ2-3; no reliable D call. The CDR3 loop spans 13 amino acids. CDR1 is SGHNT, CDR2 YYREEE, per germline (reference sequence). V lost 6 bases and J lost 0, with 8 bases in between.

This sequence joins TRBV9 and TRBJ2-3, with D hard to call. The CDR3 totals 14 residues. In germline, CDR1 is SGDLS, CDR2 YYNGEE. Trimming shortened V by 7 bases and J by 1 base, and 13 bases separated the two germline ends. The CDR3 sequence: CASAKLGGTDTQYF. The CDR3 DNA sequence: TGTGCCAGCGCTAAACTGGGCGGCACAGATACGCAGTATTTT.

This clone has only a few counts. V and J are TRBV10-1 and TRBJ1-4, with D perhaps TRBD1 (6 bases). Trimming cost V 7 bases and J 10 bases, with 16 bases left between them. The CDR3 has 13 amino acids. Germline CDR1 is WNHNN and CDR2 is SYGVQD (reference sequence). CDR3 nucleotide sequence: TGCGCCAGCATCAATACAGGGTACGGAAAACTGTTTTTT. This encodes CASINTGYGKLFF.

For the CDR3, the DNA is TGTGCCAGCAGCCAATCCCTAGCGTTGGATACGCAGTATTTT. It specifies CASSQSLALDTQYF. This rearrangement joins TRBV3-1 (or the pseudogene TRBV3-2) to TRBJ2-3; weak D call: TRBD2 (6 bases). The CDR3 consists of 14 residues. Germline CDR1 reads LGHDT; CDR2 reads YNNKEL (reference sequence). The ends were cut back, 2 bases at V and 6 bases at J, with 12 bases in the middle.

This chain links TRBV5-1 with TRBJ2-7, with 15 positions matching TRBD2. There are 17 residues in the CDR3. V shed 3 bases, J shed 1 base, and the junction held 5 bases outside the gene matches. The germline V gene has CDR1 SGHRS and CDR2 YFSETQ. CDR3 protein: CASSSGTSGGNSYEQYF. The DNA of the CDR3 is TGCGCCAGCAGCTCTGGGACTAGCGGGGGGAATTCCTACGAGCAGTACTTC.

CDR3 sequence reads: CASSHSGYTNTGELFF. CDR3 sequence (DNA): TGTGCCAGCAGCCATTCGGGGTATACGAACACCGGGGAGCTGTTTTTT. This chain connects TRBV3-1 (or the pseudogene TRBV3-2) to TRBJ2-2; D may be TRBD2 (5 bases). This CDR3 comprises 16 residues. V lost 3 bases, J lost 0 bases, and 11 bases lay in between. Germline V gene lookup returns CDR1 LGHDT and CDR2 YNNKEL (reference sequence).

This chain joins TRBV5-4 and TRBJ1-4; weak D call: TRBD1 (5 bases). Deletions cut 4 bases from V and 5 bases from J, with 12 bases between. The CDR3 covers 14 residues. The V gene's germline CDR1 is SGHNT and CDR2 YYREEE (reference sequence). The chain's CDR3 is CASSRDGRNEKLFF. CDR3 DNA sequence: TGTGCCAGCAGCCGGGACGGCCGAAATGAAAAACTGTTTTTT.

The chain has TRBV27 and TRBJ1-4; unclear D gene. CDR3 length equals 17 residues. CDR1 and CDR2 from the germline V gene are MNHEY and SMNVEV (reference sequence). Trimming shortened V by 2 bases and J by 10 bases, and 23 bases separated the two germline ends. CDR3 residues: CASSLGAGQKGRGKLFF. Here the CDR3 DNA reads TGTGCCAGCAGTTTAGGAGCAGGCCAAAAAGGAAGAGGAAAACTGTTTTTT.

V and J are TRBV27 and TRBJ1-4; 7 bases line up with TRBD1. This CDR3 spans 14 amino acids. CDR1 and CDR2 from the germline V gene are MNHEY and SMNVEV (reference sequence). Trimming cost V 3 bases and J 10 bases; bases outside gene matches: 8. Written as DNA, the CDR3 is TGTGCCAGCAGTTTGGACAGGATCTCGGGAAAACTGTTTTTT. Translating gives CASSLDRISGKLFF.

The CDR3 sequence is CASNLGTVEDSPLHF. CDR3 sequence (DNA): TGTGCCAGTAACCTAGGGACAGTTGAAGATTCACCCCTCCACTTT. The chain combines TRBV19 with TRBJ1-6; 7 bases are shared with TRBD1. J was trimmed by 8 bases and V by 7 bases; bases with no gene match: 11. Germline assignment: CDR1 LNHDA and CDR2 SQIVND (reference sequence). The CDR3 covers 15 residues.

The CDR3 is CASGQVGEQFF. Here the CDR3 DNA reads TGTGCCAGCGGCCAGGTGGGTGAGCAGTTCTTC. This sequence joins TRBV2 and TRBJ2-1; D call uncertain. Germline V gene lookup returns CDR1 SNHLY and CDR2 FYNNEI. The CDR3 length is 11 residues. Trimming stripped 8 bases from V and 9 bases from J, with 11 bases between. Full variable domain (missing parts from reference TRBV2 and TRBJ2-1): EPEVTQTPSHQVTQMGQEVILRCVPISNHLYFYWYRQILGQKVEFLVSFYNNEISEKSEIFDDQFSVERPDGSNFTLKIRSTKLEDSAMYFCASGQVGEQFFGPGTRLTVL.

The chain combines TRBV30 with TRBJ1-3, with a possible D match to TRBD1 (5 bases). Germline V gene data show CDR1 as GTSNPN and CDR2 as SVGIG (reference sequence). This CDR3 is built from 13 residues. V lost 3 bases and J 8 bases, leaving 14 bases between the germline ends. The CDR3 is CAWRGTAGHTIYF. As DNA, the CDR3 is TGTGCCTGGAGAGGGACGGCCGGGCACACCATATATTTT.

The genes are TRBV9 and TRBJ1-2; D is possibly TRBD1 (6 bases). This CDR3 is 15 amino acids long. Trimming pared 0 bases from V and 8 bases from J, leaving 17 bases between. Germline loops: CDR1 SGDLS, CDR2 YYNGEE. The CDR3 bases are TGTGCCAGCAGCGTAGACCGGGGAGGGGGAGGCGGCTACACCTTC. Its protein product is CASSVDRGGGGGYTF. Variable domain in full (rest from reference TRBV9 and TRBJ1-2): DSGVTQTPKHLITATGQRVTLRCSPRSGDLSVYWYQQSLDQGLQFLIQYYNGEERAKGNILERFSAQQFPDLHSELNLSSLELGDSALYFCASSVDRGGGGGYTFGSGTRLTVV.

The chain links TRBV15 to TRBJ2-6; D tentatively fits TRBD1 or TRBD2 (5 bases each). The CDR3 loop spans 16 amino acids. Germline CDR1 reads LNHNV; CDR2 reads YYDKDF (reference sequence). V was trimmed by 5 bases and J by 0 bases, leaving 11 bases between them. The CDR3 region is CATSPQRGSGANVLTF. CDR3 in DNA: TGTGCCACCAGCCCCCAGAGGGGCTCTGGGGCCAACGTCCTGACTTTC.

V usage is TRBV19 and J usage is TRBJ1-3; D remains ambiguous. The CDR3 has 11 amino acids. CDR1 and CDR2 (germline): LNHDA, SQIVND (reference sequence). Trimming left V 5 bases short and J 5 bases short, with 4 bases between. This chain's CDR3 is CASSSRNTIYF. CDR3 nucleotides: TGTGCCAGTAGTTCGCGAAACACCATATATTTT.

The rearrangement joins TRBV3-1 (or the pseudogene TRBV3-2) to TRBJ2-3, with unresolved D. The CDR3 totals 15 residues. With 4 bases removed from V and 1 base from J, the gap between germline ends came to 12 bases. Germline values: CDR1 LGHDT, CDR2 YNNKEL (reference sequence). CDR3 amino acids: CASSLSHRGTDTQYF. CDR3 DNA: TGTGCCAGCAGCCTAAGCCACCGCGGCACAGATACGCAGTATTTT.

V usage is TRBV21-1 and J usage is TRBJ2-5; the tabulated D call, TRBD2, remains unverified against the DNA. TRBV21-1 is a recognized pseudogene. The CDR3 is 16 amino acids. The CDR3 reads CASSKERFREKETQYF. The CDR3 DNA reads as TGTGCCAGCAGCAAAGAACGGTTTCGGGAGAAAGAGACCCAGTACTTC.

This clone was recorded once. The J gene is TRBJ1-1, the V gene TRBV19; no clear D. The V gene's germline CDR1 is LNHDA and CDR2 SQIVND (reference sequence). V was shortened by 3 bases and J by 1 base, with 6 bases between the two germline ends. The length of the CDR3 is 13 residues. The CDR3 region has the DNA TGTGCCAGTAGTATTAAGTGGAACACTGAAGCTTTCTTT. It is translated as CASSIKWNTEAFF.

The rearrangement uses TRBV24-1 and TRBJ2-1, with 7 bases lining up with TRBD1. The germline V gene encodes CDR1 KGHDR and CDR2 SFDVKD. J gave up 5 bases and V 5 bases, and 5 bases lay outside the gene matches. This CDR3 contains 14 residues. The CDR3: CATSGDSIDNEQFF. Written as DNA, the CDR3 is TGTGCCACCAGTGGGGACAGCATAGACAATGAGCAGTTCTTC.

The V gene is TRBV18, the J gene TRBJ1-5; 8 bases are a match to TRBD1. The germline V gene encodes CDR1 KGHSH and CDR2 LQKENI. Unmatched junction bases numbered 6, after V lost 5 bases and J lost 0 bases. There are 16 residues in the CDR3. CDR3 amino acids: CASSTSTGVSNQPQHF. In DNA, the CDR3 is TGTGCCAGCTCAACATCGACAGGGGTTAGCAATCAGCCCCAGCATTTT. The full variable domain, rest sourced from reference TRBV18 and TRBJ1-5, is NAGVMQNPRHLVRRRGQEARLRCSPMKGHSHVYWYRQLPEEGLKFMVYLQKENIIDESGMPKERFSAEFPKEGPSILRIQQVVRGDSAAYFCASSTSTGVSNQPQHFGDGTRLSIL.

J is TRBJ1-2 and V is TRBV3-1 (or the pseudogene TRBV3-2), with 7 bases fitting TRBD1. The CDR3 runs to 14 residues. With V trimmed by 0 bases and J by 4 bases, 2 bases remained unmatched. CDR1 and CDR2 from the germline V gene are LGHDT and YNNKEL (reference sequence). In nucleotides, the CDR3 is TGTGCCAGCAGCCAAGAGACAGGGAGCTATGGCTACACCTTC. Translated, it gives CASSQETGSYGYTF.

The chain combines TRBV30 with TRBJ1-2; TRBD1 matches at 8 bases. Trimming removed 4 bases from V and 6 bases from J; junction bases left unmatched: 16. There are 16 residues in the CDR3. Germline V lookup: CDR1 GTSNPN, CDR2 SVGIG (reference sequence). The CDR3 DNA reads TGTGCCTGGACTTGGGACTGGCAGGGGGCTATGCATGGCTACACCTTC. As protein: CAWTWDWQGAMHGYTF.

The J gene is TRBJ1-1, the V gene TRBV6-5; no reliable D call. The germline V gene encodes CDR1 MNHEY and CDR2 SVGAGI. The CDR3 runs 13 residues. V was trimmed by 4 bases and J by 3 bases, leaving 9 bases between them. For the CDR3, the DNA is TGTGCCAGCAGTTTCCCAAGAGACACTGAAGCTTTCTTT. Protein sequence: CASSFPRDTEAFF.

This chain joins TRBV18 and TRBJ1-3, with D tentatively TRBD1 (5 bases). Germline-derived CDR1 and CDR2 are KGHSH and LQKENI. The CDR3 covers 15 residues. Trimming cost V 3 bases and J 2 bases, with 11 bases left between them. This chain's CDR3 is CASSPRSGTGNTIYF. The CDR3 region has the DNA TGTGCCAGCTCACCTCGCTCAGGGACTGGAAACACCATATATTTT.

This clone was seen just once. V gene TRBV18 combines with J gene TRBJ1-5; no reliable D call. Germline assignment: CDR1 KGHSH and CDR2 LQKENI. This CDR3 has 15 amino acids. V dropped 3 bases and J dropped 1 base, with 10 bases sitting between them. The CDR3 is CASSPVVASNQPQHF. CDR3 DNA: TGTGCCAGCTCACCGGTGGTGGCGAGCAATCAGCCCCAGCATTTT. Using reference TRBV18 and TRBJ1-5 for the parts outside the CDR3, the full variable domain is NAGVMQNPRHLVRRRGQEARLRCSPMKGHSHVYWYRQLPEEGLKFMVYLQKENIIDESGMPKERFSAEFPKEGPSILRIQQVVRGDSAAYFCASSPVVASNQPQHFGDGTRLSIL.

The chain has TRBV21-1 and TRBJ2-1; the table's TRBD1 call for D was not verified on the DNA. TRBV21-1 is classified as a pseudogene. The length of the CDR3 is 16 residues. This CDR3 reads CASSNFRTGAYNEQFF. The CDR3 coding sequence is TGTGCCAGCAGCAACTTTCGGACAGGGGCCTACAATGAGCAGTTCTTC.